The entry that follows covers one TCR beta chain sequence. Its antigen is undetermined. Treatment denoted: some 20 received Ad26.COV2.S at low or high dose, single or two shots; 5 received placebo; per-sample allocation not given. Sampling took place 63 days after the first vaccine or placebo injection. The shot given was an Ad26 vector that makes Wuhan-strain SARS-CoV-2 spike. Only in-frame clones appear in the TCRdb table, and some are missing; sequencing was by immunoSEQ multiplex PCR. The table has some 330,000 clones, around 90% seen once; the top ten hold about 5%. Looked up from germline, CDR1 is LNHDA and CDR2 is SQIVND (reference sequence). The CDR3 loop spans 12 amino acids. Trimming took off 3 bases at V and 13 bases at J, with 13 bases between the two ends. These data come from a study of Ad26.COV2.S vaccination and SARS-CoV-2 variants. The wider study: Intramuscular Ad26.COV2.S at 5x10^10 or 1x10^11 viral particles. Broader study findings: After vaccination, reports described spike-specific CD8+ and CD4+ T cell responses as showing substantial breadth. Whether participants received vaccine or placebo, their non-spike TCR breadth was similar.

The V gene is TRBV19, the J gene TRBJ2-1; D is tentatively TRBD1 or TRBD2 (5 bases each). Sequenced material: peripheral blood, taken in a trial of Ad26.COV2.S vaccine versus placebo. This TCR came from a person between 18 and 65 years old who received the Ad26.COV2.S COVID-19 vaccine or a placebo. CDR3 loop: CASSIRQGVQFF. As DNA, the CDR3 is TGTGCCAGTAGTATTAGGCAGGGAGTTCAGTTCTTC. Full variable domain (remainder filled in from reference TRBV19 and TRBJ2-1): DGGITQSPKYLFRKEGQNVTLSCEQNLNHDAMYWYRQDPGQGLRLIYYSQIVNDFQKGDIAEGYSVSREKKESFPLTVTSAQKNPTAFYLCASSIRQGVQFFGPGTRLTVL.